This TCR beta chain was obtained from a study of CD8 T cells in Susac syndrome. Random-hexamer reverse transcription was applied to roughly 0.5 to 1 ug RNA. The method of amplification for TCR beta CDR3 was immunoSEQ multiplex PCR, covering 54 Vbeta and 13 Jbeta. TCRdb called the immunoSEQ multiplex PCR reads again in MiXCR, with one record for every CDR3 protein. The sample comprises 180,000 or so distinct CDR3 sequences, about 94% of which are singletons, and more than 0.09% rests with the top ten. The CDR3 has 14 residues. Between the trimmed V and J ends, which lost 5 bases and 8 bases, there was a span of 16 bases. Germline V gives CDR1 SGHTA, CDR2 FQGNSA. This clonotype was seen just once.

This TCR was recovered from a human donor with multiple sclerosis. This chain joins TRBV7-2 and TRBJ2-4; the D call may be TRBD1 or TRBD2 (5 bases each). The sample was CD4+ T cells from PBMCs. The CDR3 DNA is TGTGCCAGCAGCGGGAGTGAGGGGCGGGACATTCAGTACTTC. Amino acids: CASSGSEGRDIQYF.